One sample yielded the 28 T cell receptor beta chains listed below, sequenced in a study of OX40 agonist ivuxolimab in advanced cancers. Measured with immunoSEQ multiplex PCR; TCRdb has only the in-frame clones, and not every one. The data contain some 130,000 clones, under 95% of them singletons. The source was CD4+ or CD8+ T cells sorted from blood, collected in a trial of the OX40 agonist ivuxolimab. These receptors were obtained from an adult with an advanced solid tumor such as melanoma, head and neck, liver or kidney cancer.

This clone showed up just a few times. The CDR3 region has the DNA TGTGCCAGCTCACCTCGGGAGTTAGGGGGCAATCAGCCCCAGCATTTT. Translating gives CASSPRELGGNQPQHF. The chain combines TRBV18 with TRBJ1-5; D might be TRBD1 (5 bases). The CDR3 consists of 16 residues. V was shortened by 3 bases and J by 2 bases, with 14 bases between the two germline ends. CDR1 and CDR2 (germline): KGHSH, LQKENI.

The CDR3: CASSYGTGKDIQYF. The CDR3 DNA reads as TGTGCCAGCAGTTACGGGACAGGGAAGGACATTCAGTACTTC. The chain uses TRBV6-6 and TRBJ2-4; 9 positions match TRBD1. The ends lost 2 bases at V and 8 bases at J; junction bases unmatched: 4. The length of the CDR3 is 14 residues. Germline V gene sequence: CDR1 MNHNY, CDR2 SVGAGI (reference sequence).

The rearrangement links TRBV11-2 to TRBJ1-1, with 9 bases matching TRBD1. V was pared by 5 bases and J by 1 base, with 2 bases of the junction left unmatched. Looked up from germline, CDR1 is SGHAT and CDR2 is FQNNGV. The CDR3 has 14 residues. The CDR3: CASSQGQGNTEAFF. The CDR3 bases are TGTGCCAGCAGCCAGGGACAGGGGAACACTGAAGCTTTCTTT.

The gene calls are TRBV7-2 and TRBJ1-1; D gene unclear. The CDR3 is 13 amino acids. V was shortened by 6 bases and J by 3 bases, with 11 bases between the two germline ends. Germline CDR1 SGHTA, CDR2 FQGNSA. CDR3 sequence reads: CASRPRWDTEAFF. In DNA, the CDR3 is TGTGCCAGCAGACCGCGGTGGGACACTGAAGCTTTCTTT.

V gene TRBV4-2 combines with J gene TRBJ2-2, with 7 bases aligning to TRBD1. Trimming took 3 bases from V and 5 from J; bases not matched to a gene: 9. The germline gives CDR1 LGHNA, CDR2 YNFKEQ. The CDR3 sequence is 16 residues long. The CDR3 region is CASSQGDRTDTGELFF. The CDR3 DNA follows: TGTGCCAGCAGCCAGGGGGACAGAACAGATACCGGGGAGCTGTTTTTT.

The chain combines TRBV9 with TRBJ1-1; D is possibly TRBD1 (5 bases). CDR3 length equals 13 residues. V was clipped by 2 bases and J by 4 bases, with 9 bases between them. The germline gives CDR1 SGDLS, CDR2 YYNGEE. The CDR3 protein is CASSVVTVTEAFF. The CDR3 bases are TGTGCCAGCAGCGTCGTGACAGTCACTGAAGCTTTCTTT.

This clone was recorded only once. This chain links TRBV5-4 with TRBJ2-5; 7 bases map to TRBD1. Losses at the gene ends were 7 bases for V and 4 bases for J; bases not matched to a gene: 7. The CDR3 covers 13 residues. Germline-derived CDR1 and CDR2 are SGHNT and YYREEE (reference sequence). This chain's CDR3 is CASHDRVRETQYF. The CDR3 bases are TGTGCCAGCCACGACAGGGTACGAGAGACCCAGTACTTC.

The rearrangement joins TRBV7-2 to TRBJ2-3; possibly TRBD1 for D (6 bases). CDR1 is SGHTA, CDR2 FQGNSA, per germline. Trimming took off 5 bases at V and 3 bases at J, with 12 bases between the two ends. The CDR3 runs to 14 residues. The CDR3 is CASSRGHETDTQYF. Written as DNA, the CDR3 is TGTGCCAGCAGCCGGGGACATGAGACAGATACGCAGTATTTT.

V usage is TRBV29-1 and J usage is TRBJ1-5, with no clear D. Trimming took 4 bases from V and 10 from J, leaving 11 bases between them. The CDR3 loop spans 11 amino acids. Germline V CDR1 and CDR2: SQVTM, ANQGSEA. The CDR3 here is CSVGDTHPQHF. Here the CDR3 DNA reads TGCAGCGTTGGAGACACCCACCCCCAGCATTTT. Combining the CDR3 with reference TRBV29-1 and TRBJ1-5 gives the whole variable domain SAVISQKPSRDICQRGTSLTIQCQVDSQVTMMFWYRQQPGQSLTLIATANQGSEATYESGFVIDKFPISRPNLTFSTLTVSNMSPEDSSIYLCSVGDTHPQHFGDGTRLSIL.

The rearrangement links TRBV11-2 to TRBJ1-2, with TRBD1 matching over 12 bases. J gave up 5 bases and V 5 bases, and 12 bases lay outside the gene matches. The CDR3 is made up of 17 amino acids. Germline V gene lookup returns CDR1 SGHAT and CDR2 FQNNGV. The CDR3 reads CASSPRDRGQVRYGYTF. The DNA for the CDR3 is TGTGCCAGCAGCCCCAGGGACAGGGGGCAAGTTCGGTATGGCTACACCTTC.

About this clone itself: Distinct nucleotide sequences in the sample also encode this CDR3. This rearrangement joins TRBV9 to TRBJ2-6; no definite D call. The V gene lost 2 bases and the J gene lost 0 bases, with 3 bases spanning the gap. CDR1 is SGDLS and CDR2 is YYNGEE in the germline V gene. This CDR3 is 14 amino acids long. The CDR3 reads CASSVRSGANVLTF. CDR3 nucleotide sequence: TGTGCCAGCAGCGTGCGCTCTGGGGCCAACGTCCTGACTTTC.

The chain employs TRBV27 and TRBJ1-5; D uncertain. Per germline, CDR1 MNHEY and CDR2 SMNVEV (reference sequence). V was pared by 6 bases and J by 7 bases, with 19 bases between. CDR3 size: 15 residues. The CDR3, as DNA: TGTGCCAGCAGCGAATCGGGCGGTCTCCTACAGCCCCAGCATTTT. The encoded protein is CASSESGGLLQPQHF.

The gene calls are TRBV15 and TRBJ1-1; D uncertain. The V end lost 1 base, the J end lost 0 bases, and 15 bases lay between the germline ends. Germline V lookup: CDR1 LNHNV, CDR2 YYDKDF (reference sequence). This CDR3 is built from 17 residues. Written as DNA, the CDR3 is TGTGCCACCAGCAGAGGGGGTCAGCAGTTGATGAACACTGAAGCTTTCTTT. It encodes CATSRGGQQLMNTEAFF.

Regarding this clone: The identical CDR3 is also encoded by other nucleotide sequences in the sample. The chain carries TRBV7-2 and TRBJ2-7; no definite D call. This CDR3 has 11 amino acids. V dropped 3 bases and J dropped 0 bases, with 0 bases sitting between them. Germline V lookup: CDR1 SGHTA, CDR2 FQGNSA. CDR3 loop: CASSFSYEQYF. The CDR3 DNA is TGTGCCAGCAGCTTCTCCTACGAGCAGTACTTC.

The chain uses TRBV18 and TRBJ2-2; D possibly corresponds to TRBD2 (6 bases). Trimming left V 3 bases short and J 6 bases short, with 8 bases between. Per germline, CDR1 KGHSH and CDR2 LQKENI. The CDR3 consists of 13 residues. CDR3 residues: CASSPRDPGELFF. The CDR3, as DNA: TGTGCCAGCTCACCGCGGGATCCCGGGGAGCTGTTTTTT.

This chain links TRBV5-5 with TRBJ2-7, with 7 bases identical to TRBD2. Germline V lookup: CDR1 SGHKS, CDR2 YYEKEE (reference sequence). The CDR3 totals 18 residues. Unmatched junction bases numbered 12, after V lost 0 bases and J lost 0 bases. The CDR3 nucleotides read TGTGCCAGCAGCTTGGGAGACAGCGGGGCTACCCTCTCCTACGAGCAGTACTTC. Protein: CASSLGDSGATLSYEQYF.

The chain carries TRBV28 and TRBJ2-3; 9 positions match TRBD2. Germline trimming cut 3 bases from V and 3 bases from J; bases unmatched to any gene: 13. The CDR3 extends over 18 amino acids. The germline V gene encodes CDR1 MDHEN and CDR2 SYDVKM. The CDR3 coding sequence is TGTGCCAGCAGTTTCATTGGATTTGCGACTAGCGGTACAGATACGCAGTATTTT. Its protein is CASSFIGFATSGTDTQYF.

V is TRBV30 and J is TRBJ2-3; D unresolved. The CDR3 sequence is 11 residues long. With 0 bases removed from V and 4 bases from J, the gap between germline ends came to 2 bases. The germline V gene has CDR1 GTSNPN and CDR2 SVGIG (reference sequence). CDR3 in DNA: TGTGCCTGGAGTGTCCCAGATACGCAGTATTTT. Translated: CAWSVPDTQYF.

V usage is TRBV28 and J usage is TRBJ2-1; 12 bases align to TRBD2. Germline V gene data show CDR1 as MDHEN and CDR2 as SYDVKM. V shed 5 bases and J 5 bases; nucleotides not matched to a gene: 4. This CDR3 spans 15 amino acids. The CDR3 loop reads CASSPWTSGNNEQFF. In DNA form, the CDR3 reads TGTGCCAGCAGTCCCTGGACTAGCGGGAACAATGAGCAGTTCTTC.

J is TRBJ2-7 and V is TRBV27; 11 bases fit TRBD1. Trimming at V came to 1 base and at J to 2 bases, leaving 4 bases not matched to a gene. Germline CDR1 is MNHEY and CDR2 is SMNVEV (reference sequence). The CDR3 loop spans 16 amino acids. The CDR3 DNA follows: TGTGCCAGCAGTTTATTTGGACAGGGGGCTACCTACGAGCAGTACTTC. It specifies CASSLFGQGATYEQYF.

The chain carries TRBV28 and TRBJ1-4, with no clear D. This CDR3 comprises 15 residues. The germline V gene encodes CDR1 MDHEN and CDR2 SYDVKM. V gave up 6 bases and J gave up 8 bases, with 19 bases separating them. The DNA for the CDR3 is TGTGCCAGCAGCCTCGTGCCGGGGAGAGGGGAAAAACTGTTTTTT. Its protein is CASSLVPGRGEKLFF.

This chain joins TRBV11-2 and TRBJ2-2; 7 bases agree with TRBD2. V trimming: 10 bases; J trimming: 4 bases; junction bases outside the gene matches: 12. The V gene's germline CDR1 is SGHAT and CDR2 FQNNGV. This CDR3 is built from 15 residues. CDR3 DNA sequence: TGTGCCACCATGGGGGAGCGGGGTTCCACCGGGGAGCTGTTTTTT. Amino acid sequence: CATMGERGSTGELFF.

Only a few counts were recorded for this clone. This sequence joins TRBV5-5 and TRBJ2-7; D is perhaps TRBD1 (5 bases). Germline assignment: CDR1 SGHKS and CDR2 YYEKEE (reference sequence). Trimming removed 2 bases from V and 1 base from J, with 13 bases in between. The CDR3 totals 15 residues. CDR3 sequence reads: CASSLSAQDSYEQYF. CDR3 bases: TGTGCCAGCAGCTTATCCGCACAGGATTCCTACGAGCAGTACTTC. The complete variable domain, with remaining parts taken from reference TRBV5-5 and TRBJ2-7, reads DAGVTQSPTHLIKTRGQQVTLRCSPISGHKSVSWYQQVLGQGPQFIFQYYEKEERGRGNFPDRFSARQFPNYSSELNVNALLLGDSALYLCASSLSAQDSYEQYFGPGTRLTVT.

The chain joins TRBV14 to TRBJ1-2; D not resolved. V gave up 1 base and J gave up 5 bases, with 17 bases separating them. The CDR3 runs to 16 residues. Germline CDR1 SGHDN, CDR2 FVKESK. CDR3 residues: CASSQGGGYWGYGYTF. CDR3 coding DNA: TGTGCCAGCAGCCAAGGCGGCGGGTACTGGGGTTATGGCTACACCTTC. Full variable domain (remainder filled in from reference TRBV14 and TRBJ1-2): EAGVTQFPSHSVIEKGQTVTLRCDPISGHDNLYWYRRVMGKEIKFLLHFVKESKQDESGMPNNRFLAERTGGTYSTLKVQPAELEDSGVYFCASSQGGGYWGYGYTFGSGTRLTVV.

V and J are TRBV7-8 and TRBJ2-1; 12 positions agree with TRBD1. With V trimmed by 4 bases and J by 0 bases, 13 bases remained unmatched. This CDR3 contains 20 residues. Germline CDR1 is SGHVS and CDR2 is FQNEAQ. The CDR3 nucleotides are TGTGCCAGCAGCTCGCCCCCGGGACAGGGGGCGAAGGGCTCCTACAATGAGCAGTTCTTC. This encodes CASSSPPGQGAKGSYNEQFF.

The chain combines TRBV25-1 with TRBJ2-7; D ambiguous. CDR1 and CDR2 (germline): MGHDK, SYGVNS. CDR3 size: 14 residues. The ends were cut back, 1 base at V and 2 bases at J, with 9 bases in the middle. CDR3 coding DNA: TGTGCCAGCAGTGAATCTAACAGACCCTACGAGCAGTACTTC. Protein product: CASSESNRPYEQYF.

The chain carries TRBV6-5 and TRBJ1-1; D gene unclear. The V gene's germline CDR1 is MNHEY and CDR2 SVGAGI. The length of the CDR3 is 14 residues. V shed 0 bases and J shed 4 bases, with 9 bases lying between them. The CDR3 coding sequence is TGTGCCAGCAGTTACTCGAGGGCCCGCACTGAAGCTTTCTTT. Translated: CASSYSRARTEAFF.

This clone showed up just a few times. The chain recombines TRBV5-1 with TRBJ1-2, with D possibly being TRBD1 (5 bases). In germline, CDR1 is SGHRS, CDR2 YFSETQ. There are 14 residues in the CDR3. The V and J ends lost 0 bases and 8 bases respectively, with 14 bases between them. In nucleotides, the CDR3 is TGCGCCAGCAGCTTGGAGGTGGGGACGGAAGGCTACACCTTC. Protein product: CASSLEVGTEGYTF.